Here is one TCR beta chain with its context. These data come from a study of blood T cell repertoires in COVID-19. Study context: Researchers got acute and convalescent COVID-19 samples from the United States, Italy and Spain. Sample material is recorded as cDNA or gDNA derived from T cells, B-cell-depleted T cells, or PBMCs.

Per the original data handling: Cell counts per sample came from amplifying reference gene primers. Produced via immunoSEQ multiplex PCR; TCRdb's table is partial and in-frame only. V, J and clone size derive from that table, while D and trimming were established from the DNA sequence. The sample consists of 150,000 to 200,000 clones, 65% to 85% of them appearing once. Participants, 18 to 89 years old, spanned more than 20 US areas. What was sequenced was PBMCs or T cells enriched from blood (not recorded which). The TCR sequence derives from a woman aged 40 to 50 with acute COVID-19.

The CDR3 reads CASSPSTGRAYEQYF. Here the CDR3 DNA reads TGTGCCAGCAGCCCATCGACAGGGAGAGCCTACGAGCAGTACTTC. The chain has TRBV6-5 and TRBJ2-7; 7 nucleotides agree with TRBD1. Germline CDR1 and CDR2: MNHEY and SVGAGI. This CDR3 spans 15 amino acids. V lost 6 bases to trimming and J lost 2 bases; unmatched junction nucleotides: 10.